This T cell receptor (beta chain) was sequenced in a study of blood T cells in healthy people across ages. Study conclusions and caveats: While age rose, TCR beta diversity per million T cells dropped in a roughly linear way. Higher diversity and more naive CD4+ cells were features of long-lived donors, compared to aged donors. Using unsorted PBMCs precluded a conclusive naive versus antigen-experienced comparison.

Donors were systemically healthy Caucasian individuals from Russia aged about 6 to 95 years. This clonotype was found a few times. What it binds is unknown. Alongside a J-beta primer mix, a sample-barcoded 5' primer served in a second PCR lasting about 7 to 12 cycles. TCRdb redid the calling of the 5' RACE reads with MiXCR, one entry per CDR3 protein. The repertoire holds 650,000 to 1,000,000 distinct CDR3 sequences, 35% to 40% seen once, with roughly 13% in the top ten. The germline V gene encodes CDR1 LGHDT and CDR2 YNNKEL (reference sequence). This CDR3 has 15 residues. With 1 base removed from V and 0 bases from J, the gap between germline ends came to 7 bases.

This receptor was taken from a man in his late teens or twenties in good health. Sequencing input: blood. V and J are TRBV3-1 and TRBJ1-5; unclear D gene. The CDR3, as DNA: TGTGCCAGCAGCCAAGGGGATTATAGCAATCAGCCCCAGCATTTT. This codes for CASSQGDYSNQPQHF.